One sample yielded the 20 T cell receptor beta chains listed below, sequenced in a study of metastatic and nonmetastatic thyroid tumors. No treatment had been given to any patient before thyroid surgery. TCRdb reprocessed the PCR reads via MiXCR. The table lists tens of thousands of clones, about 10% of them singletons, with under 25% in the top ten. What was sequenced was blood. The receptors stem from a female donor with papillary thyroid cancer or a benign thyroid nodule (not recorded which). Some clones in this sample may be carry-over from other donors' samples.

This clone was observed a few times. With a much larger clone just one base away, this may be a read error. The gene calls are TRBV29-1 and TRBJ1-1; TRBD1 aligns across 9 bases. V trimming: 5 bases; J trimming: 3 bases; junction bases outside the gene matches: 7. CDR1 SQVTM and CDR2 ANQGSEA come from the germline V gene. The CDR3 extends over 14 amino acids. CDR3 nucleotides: TGCAGCGTTACCTTACAGGGGGCTTACACTGAAGCTTTCTTT. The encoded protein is CSVTLQGAYTEAFF.

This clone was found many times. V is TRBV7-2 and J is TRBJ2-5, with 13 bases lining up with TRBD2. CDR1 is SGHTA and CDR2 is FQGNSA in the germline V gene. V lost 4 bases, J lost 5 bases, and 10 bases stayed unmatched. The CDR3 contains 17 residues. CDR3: CASSSSRTSGSSETQYF. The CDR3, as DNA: TGTGCCAGCAGCTCCTCGAGGACTAGCGGGAGTAGTGAGACCCAGTACTTC.

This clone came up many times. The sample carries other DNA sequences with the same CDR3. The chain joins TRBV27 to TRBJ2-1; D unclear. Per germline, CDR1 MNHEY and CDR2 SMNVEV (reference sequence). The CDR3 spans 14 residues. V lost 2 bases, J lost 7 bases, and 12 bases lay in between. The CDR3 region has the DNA TGTGCCAGCAGTTTAGATCCACGACGGAATGAGCAGTTCTTC. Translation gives CASSLDPRRNEQFF.

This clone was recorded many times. The CDR3, as DNA: TGTGCCAGCAGCTTGGGCTGGCGGGAGGGCAGGGCCAAAAACATTCAGTACTTC. Its protein product is CASSLGWREGRAKNIQYF. The J gene is TRBJ2-4, the V gene TRBV11-2; the match to TRBD2 covers 9 bases. Germline V gives CDR1 SGHAT, CDR2 FQNNGV. The CDR3 consists of 18 residues. Unmatched junction bases numbered 10, after V lost 3 bases and J lost 1 base.

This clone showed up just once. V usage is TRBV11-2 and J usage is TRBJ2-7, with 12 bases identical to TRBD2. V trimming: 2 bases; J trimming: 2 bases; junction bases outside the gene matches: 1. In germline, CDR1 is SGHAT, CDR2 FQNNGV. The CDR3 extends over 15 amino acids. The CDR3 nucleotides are TGTGCCAGCAGCTTACTAGCGGGAGGGACCTACGAGCAGTACTTC. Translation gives CASSLLAGGTYEQYF.

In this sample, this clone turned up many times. The CDR3 sequence is CAWSRGGYGYTF. The CDR3 DNA reads as TGTGCCTGGAGTCGGGGCGGCTATGGCTACACCTTC. V and J are TRBV30 and TRBJ1-2; weak D call: TRBD1 (5 bases). Germline V gives CDR1 GTSNPN, CDR2 SVGIG (reference sequence). The CDR3 has 12 residues. Trimming took 2 bases from V and 4 from J, leaving 8 bases between them.

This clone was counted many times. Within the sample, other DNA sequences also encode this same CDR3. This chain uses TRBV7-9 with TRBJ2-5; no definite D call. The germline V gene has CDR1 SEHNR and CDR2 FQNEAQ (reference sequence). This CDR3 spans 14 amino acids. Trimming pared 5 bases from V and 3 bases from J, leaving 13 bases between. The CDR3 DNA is TGTGCCAGCAGCCGTTTTGGGGAAGAAGAGACCCAGTACTTC. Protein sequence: CASSRFGEEETQYF.

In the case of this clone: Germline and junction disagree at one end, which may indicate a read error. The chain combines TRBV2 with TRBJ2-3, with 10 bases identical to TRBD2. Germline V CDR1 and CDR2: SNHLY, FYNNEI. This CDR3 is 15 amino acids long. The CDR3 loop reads CASSECSGRSDTQYF. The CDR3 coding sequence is TGTGCCAGCAGTGAATGTAGCGGGAGGTCAGATACGCAATATTTT.

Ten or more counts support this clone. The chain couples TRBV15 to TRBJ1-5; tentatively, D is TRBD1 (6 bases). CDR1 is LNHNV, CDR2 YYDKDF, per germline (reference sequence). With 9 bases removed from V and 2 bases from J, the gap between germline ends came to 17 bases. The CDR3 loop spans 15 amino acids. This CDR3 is CATKPGTTGNQPQHF. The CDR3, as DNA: TGTGCCACAAAGCCAGGGACAACCGGCAATCAGCCCCAGCATTTT. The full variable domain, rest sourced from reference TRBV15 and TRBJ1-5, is DAMVIQNPRYQVTQFGKPVTLSCSQTLNHNVMYWYQQKSSQAPKLLFHYYDKDFNNEADTPDNFQSRRPNTSFCFLDIRSPGLGDTAMYLCATKPGTTGNQPQHFGDGTRLSIL.

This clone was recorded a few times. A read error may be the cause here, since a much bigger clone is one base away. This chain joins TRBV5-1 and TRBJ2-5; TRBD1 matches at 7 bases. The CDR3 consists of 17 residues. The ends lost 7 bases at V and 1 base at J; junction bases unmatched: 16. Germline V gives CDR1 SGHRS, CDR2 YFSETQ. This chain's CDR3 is CASGPKDRNGLQETQYF. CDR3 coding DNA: TGCGCCAGCGGCCCGAAGGACAGGAACGGGCTCCAAGAGACCCAGTACTTC.

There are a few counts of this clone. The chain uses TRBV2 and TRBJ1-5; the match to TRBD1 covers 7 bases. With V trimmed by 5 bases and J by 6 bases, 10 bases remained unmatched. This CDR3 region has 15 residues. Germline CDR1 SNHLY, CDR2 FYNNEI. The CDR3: CASSPLTGNTQPQHF. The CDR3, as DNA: TGTGCCAGCAGTCCCTTGACAGGGAACACTCAGCCCCAGCATTTT.

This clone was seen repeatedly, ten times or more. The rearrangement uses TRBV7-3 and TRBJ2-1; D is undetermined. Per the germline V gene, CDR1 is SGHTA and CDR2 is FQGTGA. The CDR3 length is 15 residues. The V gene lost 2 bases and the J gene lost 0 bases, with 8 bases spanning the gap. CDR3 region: CASSLRGDSYNEQFF. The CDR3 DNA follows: TGTGCCAGCAGCTTACGCGGTGACTCCTACAATGAGCAGTTCTTC.

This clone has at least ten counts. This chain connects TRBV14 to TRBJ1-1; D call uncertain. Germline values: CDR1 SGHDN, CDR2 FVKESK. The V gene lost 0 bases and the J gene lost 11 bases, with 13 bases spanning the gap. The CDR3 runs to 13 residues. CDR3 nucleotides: TGTGCCAGCAGCCAAGATACGTGGTTGGGTGCTTTCTTT. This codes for CASSQDTWLGAFF.

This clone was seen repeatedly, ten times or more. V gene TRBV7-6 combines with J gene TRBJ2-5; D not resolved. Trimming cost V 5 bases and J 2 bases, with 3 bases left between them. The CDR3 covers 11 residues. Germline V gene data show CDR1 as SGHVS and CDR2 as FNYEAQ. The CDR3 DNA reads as TGTGCCAGCAGCCTACAAGAGACCCAGTACTTC. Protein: CASSLQETQYF.

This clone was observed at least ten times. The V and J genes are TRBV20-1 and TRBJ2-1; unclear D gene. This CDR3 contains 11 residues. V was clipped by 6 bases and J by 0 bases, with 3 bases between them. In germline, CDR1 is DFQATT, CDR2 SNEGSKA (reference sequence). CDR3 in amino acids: CSAGSYNEQFF. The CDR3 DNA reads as TGCAGTGCGGGCTCCTACAATGAGCAGTTCTTC.

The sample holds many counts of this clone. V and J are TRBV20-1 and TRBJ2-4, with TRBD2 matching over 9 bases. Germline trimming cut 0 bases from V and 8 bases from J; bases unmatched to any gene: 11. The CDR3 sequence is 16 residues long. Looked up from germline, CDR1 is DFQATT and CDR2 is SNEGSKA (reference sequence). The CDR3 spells CSARDMREGEGYIQYF. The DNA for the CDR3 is TGCAGTGCTAGAGATATGCGGGAGGGCGAGGGATACATTCAGTACTTC.

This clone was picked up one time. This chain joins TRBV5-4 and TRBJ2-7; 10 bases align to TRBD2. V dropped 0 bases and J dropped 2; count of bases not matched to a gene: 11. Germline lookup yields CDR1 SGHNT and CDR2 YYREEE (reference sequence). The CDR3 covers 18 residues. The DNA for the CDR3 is TGTGCCAGCAGCTTGGGGCCCCTGGGACTAGCGCCAACCTACGAGCAGTACGTC. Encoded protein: CASSLGPLGLAPTYEQYV.

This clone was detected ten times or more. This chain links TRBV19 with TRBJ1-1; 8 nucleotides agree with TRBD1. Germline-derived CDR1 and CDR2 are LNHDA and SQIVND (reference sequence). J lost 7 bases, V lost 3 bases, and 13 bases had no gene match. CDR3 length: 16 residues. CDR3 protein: CASSMLGDRPYGEAFF. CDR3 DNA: TGTGCCAGTAGTATGTTAGGGGACAGGCCGTACGGTGAAGCTTTCTTT.

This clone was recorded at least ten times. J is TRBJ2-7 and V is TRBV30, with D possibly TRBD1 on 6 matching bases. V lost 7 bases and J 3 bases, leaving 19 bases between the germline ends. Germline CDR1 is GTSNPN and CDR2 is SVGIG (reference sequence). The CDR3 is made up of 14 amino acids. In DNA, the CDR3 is TGTGCCTCAAGTCGGCAGGGGTCGCGCTACGAGCAGTACTTC. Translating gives CASSRQGSRYEQYF.

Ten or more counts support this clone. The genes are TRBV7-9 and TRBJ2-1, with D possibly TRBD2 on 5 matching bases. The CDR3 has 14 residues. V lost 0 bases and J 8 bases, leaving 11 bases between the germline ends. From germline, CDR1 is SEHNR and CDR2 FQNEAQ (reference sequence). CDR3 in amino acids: CASSLAGVDYEQFF. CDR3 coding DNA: TGTGCCAGCAGCTTAGCGGGAGTGGACTATGAGCAGTTCTTC.